Detailed here is one TCR beta chain. Its antigen is undetermined. These data come from a study of graft-versus-host responses after intestinal transplantation. Study-wide points: Among recipient marrow samples, GvH clones were found; some appeared first in ileum or blood. Patients with graft-donor T cell macrochimerism had high graft-versus-host to host-versus-graft clonal ratios in allografts. Declines in HvG clones occurring early post-transplant were associated with peak circulating GvH clone levels.

With 4 bases clipped from V and 0 bases from J, the junction kept 2 bases outside the gene matches. In germline, CDR1 is MRHNA, CDR2 SNTAGT. This CDR3 spans 15 amino acids. Produced via immunoSEQ multiplex PCR; TCRdb's table is partial and in-frame only. The sample yields 85,000 to 110,000 clones, 93% seen once. This sample comprised unstimulated CD8+ T cells sorted from spleen or lymph node cells, obtained before intestinal transplant. The chain has TRBV6-4 and TRBJ2-1; 8 bases are shared with TRBD2. The receptor was derived from a human donor who received an intestinal transplant. The CDR3 bases are TGTGCCAGCAGTGCCAGCGGGAGCTCCTACAATGAGCAGTTCTTC. It codes for CASSASGSSYNEQFF.